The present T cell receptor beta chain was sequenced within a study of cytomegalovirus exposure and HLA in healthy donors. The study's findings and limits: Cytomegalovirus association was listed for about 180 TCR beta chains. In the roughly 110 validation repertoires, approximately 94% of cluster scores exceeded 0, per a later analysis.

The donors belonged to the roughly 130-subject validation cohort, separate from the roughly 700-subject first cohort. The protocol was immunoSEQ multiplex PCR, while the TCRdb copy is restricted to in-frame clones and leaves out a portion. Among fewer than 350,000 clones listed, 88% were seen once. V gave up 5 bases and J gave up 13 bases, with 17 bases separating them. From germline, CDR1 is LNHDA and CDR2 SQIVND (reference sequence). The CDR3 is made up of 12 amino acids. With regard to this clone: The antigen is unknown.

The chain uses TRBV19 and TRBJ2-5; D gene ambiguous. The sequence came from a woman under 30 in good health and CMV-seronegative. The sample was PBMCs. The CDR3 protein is CASSPNLGHRYF. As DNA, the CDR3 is TGTGCCAGTAGTCCCAACTTGGGCCACCGGTACTTC.